This T cell receptor beta chain was sequenced during a study of blood T cell repertoires in COVID-19. About the study: T cells, B-cell-depleted T cells, or PBMCs provided the cDNA or gDNA that served as material.

Clones were read by immunoSEQ multiplex PCR, and TCRdb kept only the in-frame ones, dropping some. The sample yields some 120,000 clones, roughly 82% seen once. Germline V gene data show CDR1 as SQVTM and CDR2 as ANQGSEA. The CDR3 is made up of 15 amino acids. The junction had 6 bases not matched to a gene; V was cut back by 4 bases and J by 1 base. This receptor was identified in a human donor in a cohort sampled during active COVID-19. Source material: peripheral blood. The V gene is TRBV29-1, the J gene TRBJ2-2; 7 bases match TRBD1. The CDR3 DNA follows: TGCAGCGTTGGACCCGGGACAGAGAACACCGGGGAGCTGTTTTTT. Its protein product is CSVGPGTENTGELFF.